The rows below give T cell receptor beta chains drawn from one sample of a study of persistence of HIV-infected CD4 T cells. These receptors' targets are unknown. Clones were sequenced by immunoSEQ multiplex PCR, and TCRdb holds only the in-frame ones, with some missing. The sample holds about 33,000 clones, 82% seen once. The sequences come from CD4+ T cells sorted from PBMCs after roughly 18-hour stimulation, collected from a patient who received antiretroviral therapy. The receptors derive from an adult woman with HIV who was CMV-seropositive. The CDR3 runs from the conserved cysteine through the conserved F or W. Each record gives: D gene, clone size, V gene, J gene, CDR3 protein, CDR3 DNA. A D gene is named only where the DNA matches it firmly. Clone size appears in some rows only: once, few, many, or a class for an expanded clone.

>.|few|TRBV2|TRBJ1-1
CASTRTPLGDTEAFF
TGTGCCAGCACTCGGACCCCTCTTGGGGACACTGAAGCTTTCTTT
>TRBD1|few|TRBV9|TRBJ1-2
CASDRAGYGYTF
TGTGCCAGCGACAGGGCAGGCTATGGCTACACCTTC
>TRBD2|.|TRBV19|TRBJ2-1
CASSMGRVLNEQFF
TGTGCCAGTAGTATGGGGAGGGTCCTGAATGAGCAGTTCTTC
>.|.|TRBV7-8|TRBJ1-2
CASSLGPNRDGYGYTF
TGTGCCAGCAGCTTAGGCCCGAACAGGGATGGCTATGGCTACACCTTC
>.|.|TRBV5-4|TRBJ1-1
CASRREGRNTEAFF
TGTGCCAGCAGAAGGGAGGGGAGGAACACTGAAGCTTTCTTT
>.|.|TRBV21-1|TRBJ1-1
CASSKEGVRDTEAFF
TGTGCCAGCAGCAAAGAAGGGGTCAGGGACACTGAAGCTTTCTTT
>TRBD1|.|TRBV5-6|TRBJ2-5
CASSSRDSSKVGTQYF
TGTGCCAGCAGCTCCCGGGACAGCTCAAAGGTGGGGACCCAGTACTTC
>.|.|TRBV15|TRBJ2-3
CATSRGGGEDTQYF
TGTGCCACCAGCAGAGGAGGGGGGGAAGATACGCAGTATTTT
>.|.|TRBV29-1|TRBJ2-2
CSVLGQTGELFF
TGCAGCGTCCTCGGACAGACCGGGGAGCTGTTTTTT
>.|few|TRBV29-1|TRBJ2-5
CSVEAGRTQYF
TGCAGCGTTGAAGCAGGGAGGACCCAGTACTTC
>.|.|TRBV2|TRBJ2-1
CASSGDGGSNEQFF
TGTGCCAGCAGTGGCGATGGAGGAAGCAATGAGCAGTTCTTC
>.|.|TRBV29-1|TRBJ2-1
CSVDQVGSYNEQFF
TGCAGCGTTGACCAGGTCGGCTCCTACAATGAGCAGTTCTTC
>TRBD1|.|TRBV6-5|TRBJ1-2
CASSRDRDNYGYTF
TGTGCCAGCAGCAGGGACAGAGACAACTATGGCTACACCTTC
>.|.|TRBV7-9|TRBJ2-6
CASSLLAGALSGANVLTF
TGTGCCAGCAGCTTACTCGCAGGTGCACTCTCTGGGGCCAACGTCCTGACTTTC
>.|.|TRBV18|TRBJ1-2
CASSPDGRYGYTF
TGTGCCAGCTCACCAGACGGCCGCTATGGCTACACCTTC
>TRBD1|.|TRBV5-5|TRBJ2-7
CASSSRAGTGVYEQYF
TGTGCCAGCAGCTCCCGTGCCGGGACAGGGGTCTACGAGCAGTACTTC
>.|.|TRBV14|TRBJ2-2
CASSPRTGTNGELFF
TGTGCCAGCAGCCCTCGGACCGGAACCAACGGGGAGCTGTTTTTT
>TRBD1|few|TRBV14|TRBJ1-2
CASSQGTGSYGYTF
TGTGCCAGCAGCCAGGGGACAGGGAGCTATGGCTACACCTTC
>.|.|TRBV2|TRBJ1-4
CASEPGWSLATNEKLFF
TGTGCCAGCGAGCCAGGGTGGTCCTTGGCAACTAATGAAAAACTGTTTTTT
>TRBD1|.|TRBV10-3|TRBJ2-2
CAISVEQGVGELFF
TGTGCCATCAGTGTCGAACAGGGGGTGGGGGAGCTGTTTTTT
>.|.|TRBV3-1/TRBV3-2|TRBJ2-5
CASSQDFYQGQETQYF
TGTGCCAGCAGCCAAGATTTCTACCAGGGACAAGAGACCCAGTACTTC
>TRBD1|.|TRBV9|TRBJ2-6
CASSVRDSASGANVLTF
TGTGCCAGCAGCGTTCGGGACAGTGCCTCTGGGGCCAACGTCCTGACTTTC
>TRBD1|.|TRBV7-3|TRBJ1-1
CASSTGANTEAFF
TGTGCCAGCAGCACAGGGGCGAACACTGAAGCTTTCTTT
>TRBD1|.|TRBV28|TRBJ1-5
CASQGDSNQPQHF
TGTGCCAGTCAGGGGGATAGCAATCAGCCCCAGCATTTT
>.|.|TRBV9|TRBJ2-7
CASSVGLTTYEQYF
TGTGCCAGCAGCGTAGGACTAACTACCTACGAGCAGTACTTC
>TRBD1|.|TRBV9|TRBJ1-3
CASSARDSGGNTIYF
TGTGCCAGCAGCGCCCGGGACAGTGGAGGAAACACCATATATTTT
>.|once|TRBV5-5|TRBJ2-2
CASSLVYGTGELFF
TGTGCCAGCAGCCTGGTGTACGGCACCGGGGAGCTGTTTTTT
>.|.|TRBV20-1|TRBJ1-5
CSASRAEDQPQHF
TGCAGTGCTAGTAGGGCTGAAGATCAGCCCCAGCATTTT
>.|.|TRBV2|TRBJ1-6
CASGVGQLYNSPLHF
TGTGCCAGCGGTGTGGGCCAACTATATAATTCACCCCTCCACTTT
>.|.|TRBV19|TRBJ2-5
CASRRGETQYF
TGTGCCAGTCGCAGGGGCGAGACCCAGTACTTC
>TRBD1|.|TRBV10-3|TRBJ2-7
CATTTGREQYF
TGTGCCACCACGACAGGGCGCGAGCAGTACTTC
>.|once|TRBV5-1|TRBJ2-1
CASSLFTEQFF
TGCGCCAGCAGCTTGTTCACGGAGCAGTTCTTC
>.|.|TRBV29-1|TRBJ2-1
CSANPPQSYNEQFF
TGCAGCGCTAACCCTCCACAGTCCTACAATGAGCAGTTCTTC
>.|once|TRBV27|TRBJ1-1
CASSLFGRLSTEAFF
TGTGCCAGCAGTTTATTTGGACGATTGAGCACTGAAGCTTTCTTT
>.|.|TRBV13|TRBJ1-2
CASSLRNSYGYTF
TGTGCCAGCAGCTTGAGAAACTCCTATGGCTACACCTTC
>.|.|TRBV30|TRBJ1-1
CAWSASWGAFF
TGTGCCTGGAGTGCCAGTTGGGGCGCTTTCTTT
>.|.|TRBV27|TRBJ1-1
CASSFTGTTEAFF
TGTGCCAGCAGTTTTACGGGGACCACTGAAGCTTTCTTT
>TRBD2|.|TRBV24-1|TRBJ2-2
CATSDPSSGGALDTGELFF
TGTGCCACCAGTGATCCATCTAGCGGGGGGGCTCTGGACACCGGGGAGCTGTTTTTT
>.|.|TRBV5-6|TRBJ1-1
CASSFRGQRGLRTEAFF
TGTGCCAGCAGCTTTCGCGGACAGCGGGGGTTGCGGACTGAAGCTTTCTTT
>.|.|TRBV5-1|TRBJ1-3
CASSLAGGNTIYF
TGCGCCAGCAGCTTGGCAGGTGGAAACACCATATATTTT
>.|.|TRBV5-1|TRBJ2-7
CASSSPGGISYEQYF
TGCGCCAGCAGCTCTCCAGGCGGGATCTCCTACGAGCAGTACTTC
>.|.|TRBV5-1|TRBJ2-6
CASSLQGFSGANVLTF
TGCGCCAGCAGCTTACAGGGCTTCTCTGGGGCCAACGTCCTGACTTTC
>TRBD2|.|TRBV5-4|TRBJ2-4
CASSPRLADKNIQYF
TGTGCCAGCAGCCCAAGACTAGCGGACAAAAACATTCAGTACTTC
>TRBD1|.|TRBV18|TRBJ1-1
CASSPYPGGNTEAFF
TGTGCCAGCTCACCTTACCCAGGGGGGAACACTGAAGCTTTCTTT
>.|.|TRBV29-1|TRBJ1-1
CSVEDAFF
TGCAGCGTTGAAGACGCTTTCTTT
>.|.|TRBV29-1|TRBJ2-7
CSVQRGQSHEQYF
TGCAGCGTTCAACGCGGACAGTCCCACGAGCAGTACTTC
>TRBD1|once|TRBV27|TRBJ1-6
CASSLTGGPSSYNSPLHF
TGTGCCAGCAGTCTAACAGGGGGCCCTAGCTCCTATAATTCACCCCTCCACTTT
>.|once|TRBV4-3|TRBJ2-5
CASSQDRHVVGETQYF
TGCGCCAGCAGCCAAGATAGGCACGTCGTAGGGGAGACCCAGTACTTC
>TRBD1|few|TRBV12-3/TRBV12-4|TRBJ2-3
CASSRDRTDTQYF
TGTGCCAGCAGTCGGGACAGGACAGATACGCAGTATTTT
>.|.|TRBV23-1|TRBJ1-1
CASSQSLSGDTEAFF
TGCGCCAGCAGTCAATCTTTATCGGGGGACACTGAAGCTTTCTTT
>.|.|TRBV5-4|TRBJ1-2
CASSLEGGGYTF
TGTGCCAGCAGCTTGGAAGGGGGTGGCTACACCTTC
>TRBD2|once|TRBV27|TRBJ2-3
CASSLAGVADTQYF
TGTGCCAGCAGTTTAGCGGGAGTGGCAGATACGCAGTATTTT